This entry lists 18 T cell receptor beta chains sequenced from one sample in a study of CD8+ T cells in alopecia areata. Documented treatment: oral pan-JAK inhibitor, 5-10 mg twice daily. Sequencing relied on a cDNA template that was reverse transcribed from extracted RNA. The table came from immunoSEQ multiplex PCR; TCRdb's copy has only in-frame clones and leaves some out. Of more than 110,000 clones in the sample, 54% were seen once. The sample was CD8+ T cells sorted from blood, taken at week 4, from a patient treated with tofacitinib. The receptors here all came from a human donor with alopecia areata.

The table lists this clone with a few counts. This chain connects TRBV19 to TRBJ2-6; TRBD1 is a possible D gene (5 bases). The V end lost 7 bases, the J end lost 0 bases, and 13 bases lay between the germline ends. Germline assignment: CDR1 LNHDA and CDR2 SQIVND (reference sequence). The CDR3 length is 16 residues. For the CDR3, the DNA is TGTGCCAGTACTGGCAGGGCCTCCTCTGGGGCCAACGTCCTGACTTTC. Its translation is CASTGRASSGANVLTF.

This clone showed up just once. The chain joins TRBV27 to TRBJ2-2; D call uncertain. The CDR3 sequence is 13 residues long. Trimming cost V 3 bases and J 7 bases, with 9 bases left between them. Germline lookup yields CDR1 MNHEY and CDR2 SMNVEV (reference sequence). CDR3 amino acids: CASSLSESGELFF. In DNA form, the CDR3 reads TGTGCCAGCAGTTTGTCGGAGAGCGGGGAGCTGTTTTTT.

The table lists this clone with a count of one. The rearrangement links TRBV13 to TRBJ2-1; TRBD1 matches at 9 bases. Trimming cost V 4 bases and J 4 bases; bases outside gene matches: 5. The CDR3 consists of 15 residues. The germline gives CDR1 PRHDT, CDR2 FYEKMQ (reference sequence). The CDR3 protein is CASSSGTGTYNEQFF. CDR3 DNA sequence: TGTGCCAGCAGCTCCGGGACAGGGACATACAATGAGCAGTTCTTC.

The V gene is TRBV9, the J gene TRBJ1-2; no definite D call. The germline V gene encodes CDR1 SGDLS and CDR2 YYNGEE. CDR3 length: 15 residues. V was shortened by 1 base and J by 1 base, with 11 bases between the two germline ends. DNA of the CDR3: TGTGCCAGCAGCGTATCAATGGGGAGTAACTATGGCTACACCTTC. Translation gives CASSVSMGSNYGYTF.

J is TRBJ2-3 and V is TRBV6-6; no clear D. The CDR3 spans 14 residues. The V gene lost 0 bases and the J gene lost 1 base, with 5 bases spanning the gap. Germline V gene data show CDR1 as MNHNY and CDR2 as SVGAGI (reference sequence). CDR3 region: CASSYSQRTDTQYF. CDR3 in DNA: TGTGCCAGCAGTTACTCCCAGCGCACAGATACGCAGTATTTT.

This clone was counted only a few times. This chain uses TRBV7-2 with TRBJ2-5, with 9 bases aligning to TRBD2. V shed 4 bases, J shed 5 bases, and the junction held 5 bases outside the gene matches. The CDR3 runs to 14 residues. The germline gives CDR1 SGHTA, CDR2 FQGNSA. The CDR3 region is CASSSSGVAETQYF. For the CDR3, the DNA is TGTGCCAGCAGCTCTAGCGGGGTGGCTGAGACCCAGTACTTC.

The rearrangement uses TRBV4-2 and TRBJ2-2; 10 bases line up with TRBD1. CDR1 and CDR2 (germline): LGHNA, YNFKEQ. V shed 1 base, J shed 7 bases, and the junction held 9 bases outside the gene matches. The CDR3 totals 17 residues. CDR3 sequence: CASSQVFLGQGSGELFF. For the CDR3, the DNA is TGTGCCAGCAGCCAAGTTTTCTTGGGACAGGGGAGCGGGGAGCTGTTTTTT.

The table lists this clone with a few counts. CDR3 DNA sequence: TGTGCCAGCAGCGTGTCAAGGGTCCCCTTCTATGGCTACACCTTC. Its protein product is CASSVSRVPFYGYTF. V gene TRBV9 combines with J gene TRBJ1-2; D is uncertain. The germline V gene encodes CDR1 SGDLS and CDR2 YYNGEE. CDR3 length equals 15 residues. Trimming shortened V by 2 bases and J by 4 bases, and 15 bases separated the two germline ends.

The chain recombines TRBV6-6 with TRBJ2-3, with unresolved D. The germline V and J ends were trimmed by 1 base and 0 bases, with 5 bases remaining between them. Germline V gives CDR1 MNHNY, CDR2 SVGAGI (reference sequence). This CDR3 contains 14 residues. The CDR3 DNA reads as TGTGCCAGCAGTTACTTACCGAGCACAGATACGCAGTATTTT. This encodes CASSYLPSTDTQYF.

In its sample, this clone is medium-sized. The genes are TRBV6-4 and TRBJ2-1, with TRBD2 identical over 15 bases. Trimming at V came to 4 bases and at J to 6 bases, leaving 1 base not matched to a gene. The CDR3 is made up of 15 amino acids. CDR1 is MRHNA, CDR2 SNTAGT, per germline. CDR3 in amino acids: CASSGTSGGANEQFF. The CDR3 DNA reads TGTGCCAGCAGTGGGACTAGCGGGGGGGCCAATGAGCAGTTCTTC.

V is TRBV5-1 and J is TRBJ1-5; D not certain. CDR3 length: 13 residues. Per germline, CDR1 SGHRS and CDR2 YFSETQ. The ends were cut back, 5 bases at V and 2 bases at J, with 8 bases in the middle. DNA for the CDR3: TGCGCCAGCAGAGAGAGTGGCAATCAGCCCCAGCATTTT. This encodes CASRESGNQPQHF.

The rearrangement joins TRBV19 to TRBJ1-1; TRBD1 agrees at 8 bases. CDR1 is LNHDA and CDR2 is SQIVND in the germline V gene (reference sequence). The CDR3 totals 14 residues. Trimming at V came to 3 bases and at J to 6 bases, leaving 6 bases not matched to a gene. This chain's CDR3 is CASSIHGQGSEAFF. The CDR3 DNA reads TGTGCCAGTAGTATCCACGGACAGGGCTCTGAAGCTTTCTTT. Full variable domain (rest looked up from reference TRBV19 and TRBJ1-1): DGGITQSPKYLFRKEGQNVTLSCEQNLNHDAMYWYRQDPGQGLRLIYYSQIVNDFQKGDIAEGYSVSREKKESFPLTVTSAQKNPTAFYLCASSIHGQGSEAFFGQGTRLTVV.

CDR3 loop: CASSIDREGTSPLHF. The CDR3 DNA reads as TGTGCCAGTAGTATAGATCGTGAAGGGACCTCACCCCTCCACTTT. J is TRBJ1-6 and V is TRBV19; D is perhaps TRBD1 (5 bases). Per the germline V gene, CDR1 is LNHDA and CDR2 is SQIVND (reference sequence). V was shortened by 0 bases and J by 10 bases, with 13 bases between the two germline ends. The length of the CDR3 is 15 residues.

The J gene is TRBJ2-5, the V gene TRBV6-5; TRBD2 agrees at 7 bases. The CDR3 runs 14 residues. Germline V gene lookup returns CDR1 MNHEY and CDR2 SVGAGI. J gave up 2 bases and V 4 bases, and 4 bases lay outside the gene matches. CDR3 bases: TGTGCCAGCAGTTGGCGGGAGACACAAGAGACCCAGTACTTC. It is translated as CASSWRETQETQYF.

A few counts support this clone. V usage is TRBV4-3 and J usage is TRBJ1-5; TRBD1 aligns across 11 bases. Germline CDR1 is LGHNA and CDR2 is YSLEER. V dropped 1 base and J dropped 5; count of bases not matched to a gene: 1. The length of the CDR3 is 15 residues. In DNA, the CDR3 is TGCGCCAGCAGCCAAGGGGGACAGGGGGATCAGCCCCAGCATTTT. Protein sequence: CASSQGGQGDQPQHF.

The chain joins TRBV7-8 to TRBJ2-1, with 7 nucleotides matching TRBD1. The CDR3 covers 15 residues. Germline lookup yields CDR1 SGHVS and CDR2 FQNEAQ. V was pared by 1 base and J by 4 bases, with 4 bases of the junction left unmatched. The CDR3 DNA is TGTGCCAGCAGCTTAGGTCAGGGGGTATACAATGAGCAGTTCTTC. Encoded protein: CASSLGQGVYNEQFF. The full variable domain, completed using reference TRBV7-8 and TRBJ2-1, is GAGVSQSPRYKVAKRGQDVALRCDPISGHVSLFWYQQALGQGPEFLTYFQNEAQLDKSGLPSDRFFAERPEGSVSTLKIQRTQQEDSAVYLCASSLGQGVYNEQFFGPGTRLTVL.

This chain joins TRBV2 and TRBJ2-1; 10 bases align to TRBD1. The CDR3 is 15 residues long. Trimming at V came to 7 bases and at J to 6 bases, leaving 9 bases not matched to a gene. Germline CDR1 reads SNHLY; CDR2 reads FYNNEI. The CDR3 coding sequence is TGTGCCAGCACCCTCGGGACAGGGGTATTCAATGAGCAGTTCTTC. It is translated as CASTLGTGVFNEQFF.

The chain combines TRBV4-1 with TRBJ2-5, with 7 bases aligning to TRBD1. The CDR3 length is 14 residues. The germline CDR1 and CDR2 sequences are MGHRA and YSYEKL. The J segment lost 5 bases and the V segment lost 1 base, leaving 4 bases of the junction unmatched. The CDR3 DNA is TGCGCCAGCAGCCAAGGACAGGGTGGCGAGACCCAGTACTTC. Protein sequence: CASSQGQGGETQYF.